The 19 T cell receptor beta chains given below trace back to one sample, sequenced in a study of CD8 T cells in Susac syndrome (dated by TCRdb to 2018 to 2020). The method was the immunoSEQ multiplex PCR assay. RNA was extracted using the RNeasy kit, and roughly 0.45 to 1 microgram was reverse transcribed with random hexamers. Through fastp at Q25 and MiXCR, TCRdb rebuilt clones from the public reads, retaining in-frame beta chains. CDR3 protein duplicates are merged, each entry listing the most common genes and DNA. For this sample the table gives 77,000 or so distinct CDR3 sequences, of which approximately 94% were detected only once. The ten most abundant clones make up roughly 0.5% of the sample. Sequencing was performed on CD4+ T cells from PBMCs. The receptors here all came from a human donor with Susac syndrome.

The chain couples TRBV6-6 to TRBJ2-5, with D uncertain. Germline CDR1 MNHNY, CDR2 SVGAGI (reference sequence). CDR3 length equals 14 residues. With 7 bases removed from V and 5 bases from J, the gap between germline ends came to 17 bases. CDR3 nucleotide sequence: TGTGCCAGCACTCACCCCGGCAGGATGGAGACCCAGTACTTC. This gives the protein CASTHPGRMETQYF.

The rearrangement uses TRBV28 and TRBJ2-7, with TRBD2 identical over 10 bases. The CDR3 extends over 15 amino acids. V was pared by 3 bases and J by 3 bases, with 5 bases of the junction left unmatched. Germline V gene sequence: CDR1 MDHEN, CDR2 SYDVKM. This chain's CDR3 is CASSFLAGEGYEQYF. DNA for the CDR3: TGTGCCAGCAGTTTCCTAGCGGGAGAGGGCTACGAGCAGTACTTC.

V and J are TRBV29-1 and TRBJ2-2; D not certain. CDR1 and CDR2 (germline): SQVTM, ANQGSEA. The CDR3 is 14 amino acids. The V and J ends lost 0 bases and 4 bases respectively, with 9 bases between them. CDR3 region: CSVEDLRSTGELFF. The CDR3 DNA is TGCAGCGTTGAAGATCTGAGGTCCACCGGGGAGCTGTTTTTT.

J is TRBJ2-1 and V is TRBV28, with D possibly TRBD1 on 5 matching bases. Germline V lookup: CDR1 MDHEN, CDR2 SYDVKM. Trimming cost V 3 bases and J 2 bases, with 8 bases left between them. The CDR3 spans 14 residues. CDR3 region: CASSFQGTYNEQFF. As DNA, the CDR3 is TGTGCCAGCAGTTTTCAGGGAACCTACAATGAGCAGTTCTTC.

DNA for the CDR3: TGTGCCAGCAGTTTTTGGGGAAAAGAGACCCAGTACTTC. Amino acids: CASSFWGKETQYF. This rearrangement joins TRBV12-3 or TRBV12-4 to TRBJ2-5; D not resolved. CDR3 length: 13 residues. V lost 3 bases and J lost 3, with 8 bases in between.

This chain uses TRBV7-9 with TRBJ1-1, with 7 bases aligning to TRBD1. Germline loops: CDR1 SEHNR, CDR2 FQNEAQ (reference sequence). J was trimmed by 5 bases and V by 7 bases; bases with no gene match: 13. The CDR3 has 15 amino acids. The CDR3 coding sequence is TGTGCCAGCACCCTGCTAGGGACAGCGGCGACTGAAGCTTTCTTT. Translating it yields CASTLLGTAATEAFF.

This clonotype was counted once. The chain carries TRBV5-6 and TRBJ2-7; D remains unclear. The CDR3 length is 13 residues. Germline V gene sequence: CDR1 SGHDT, CDR2 YYEEEE. Trimming cost V 2 bases and J 3 bases, with 9 bases left between them. The CDR3 DNA reads TGTGCCAGCAGCTTAATCCGGAACTACGAGCAGTACTTC. Translated: CASSLIRNYEQYF.

The chain joins TRBV7-9 to TRBJ2-2, with TRBD2 identical over 9 bases. Germline values: CDR1 SEHNR, CDR2 FQNEAQ (reference sequence). V was clipped by 6 bases and J by 4 bases; unmatched bases: 6. This CDR3 spans 15 amino acids. CDR3 nucleotide sequence: TGTGCCAGCAGTGAGCGGGGGGCGTCCACCGGGGAGCTGTTTTTT. Amino acids: CASSERGASTGELFF.

This chain joins TRBV20-1 and TRBJ1-5, with D uncertain. The CDR3 is 15 amino acids. Germline V gene lookup returns CDR1 DFQATT and CDR2 SNEGSKA (reference sequence). Trimming took 1 base from V and 4 from J, leaving 14 bases between them. The CDR3: CSARGQSVRNQPQHF. CDR3 sequence (DNA): TGCAGTGCTAGAGGTCAATCTGTAAGGAATCAGCCCCAGCATTTT.

This chain joins TRBV20-1 and TRBJ2-6; no clear D gene. The CDR3 has 12 amino acids. Trimming shortened V by 3 bases and J by 8 bases, and 8 bases separated the two germline ends. From germline, CDR1 is DFQATT and CDR2 SNEGSKA (reference sequence). CDR3 bases: TGCAGTGCTAGCCTCCCCCCCAACGTCCTGACTTTC. Translated: CSASLPPNVLTF.

V and J are TRBV7-9 and TRBJ2-4, with D tentatively TRBD1 (5 bases). V was shortened by 8 bases and J by 6 bases, with 14 bases between the two germline ends. The length of the CDR3 is 13 residues. Germline CDR1 reads SEHNR; CDR2 reads FQNEAQ (reference sequence). CDR3 amino acids: CASSPGSGNIQYF. The CDR3 coding sequence is TGTGCCAGCTCCCCAGGGTCGGGAAACATTCAGTACTTC.

This chain joins TRBV2 and TRBJ1-1; no clear D gene. The CDR3 is 13 residues long. From germline, CDR1 is SNHLY and CDR2 FYNNEI. With 6 bases removed from V and 1 base from J, the gap between germline ends came to 9 bases. CDR3 in amino acids: CASRRDGNTEAFF. The DNA for the CDR3 is TGTGCCAGCAGGCGGGATGGGAACACTGAAGCTTTCTTT.

This chain joins TRBV12-3 or TRBV12-4 and TRBJ2-5, with 9 bases matching TRBD2. This CDR3 has 16 residues. V trimming: 1 base; J trimming: 9 bases; junction bases outside the gene matches: 12. Here the CDR3 reads CASSLVSGTSIYPQYF. In nucleotides, the CDR3 is TGTGCCAGCAGTTTAGTTTCTGGGACTAGCATATATCCCCAGTACTTC.

The V and J genes are TRBV6-5 and TRBJ2-7; 9 bases match TRBD2. The CDR3 is 14 residues long. The trim removed 7 bases at V and 2 bases at J, leaving 6 bases unmatched. Per the germline V gene, CDR1 is MNHEY and CDR2 is SVGAGI. CDR3 DNA sequence: TGTGCCAGCAAGTCGGCGGGAGGGCCCTACGAGCAGTACTTC. The encoded protein is CASKSAGGPYEQYF.

The chain combines TRBV12-3 or TRBV12-4 with TRBJ2-3; the D is unclear. Between the trimmed V and J ends, which lost 2 bases and 3 bases, there was a span of 6 bases. The length of the CDR3 is 13 residues. The CDR3 reads CASSLFETDTQYF. CDR3 nucleotide sequence: TGTGCCAGCAGTTTATTCGAAACAGATACGCAGTATTTT.

V is TRBV29-1 and J is TRBJ2-7, with 9 bases identical to TRBD2. The CDR3 totals 13 residues. Germline CDR1 SQVTM, CDR2 ANQGSEA. Germline trimming cut 8 bases from V and 5 bases from J; bases unmatched to any gene: 10. The CDR3 nucleotides read TGCAGCACGAGGTCGCGGGGGGGGAACGAGCAGTACTTC. This encodes CSTRSRGGNEQYF.

The chain links TRBV30 to TRBJ2-3; a possible D gene is TRBD1 (6 bases). Germline assignment: CDR1 GTSNPN and CDR2 SVGIG (reference sequence). The CDR3 is 14 residues long. Trimming removed 3 bases at V and 4 bases at J, with 14 bases between. CDR3 DNA sequence: TGTGCCTGGAGCGACAGGACGCCCCCAGATACGCAGTATTTT. Translating gives CAWSDRTPPDTQYF.

This clonotype was detected only once. The chain has TRBV7-9 and TRBJ1-4; D may be TRBD1 (5 bases). The V and J ends lost 5 bases and 8 bases respectively, with 12 bases between them. This CDR3 region has 13 residues. Germline V gives CDR1 SEHNR, CDR2 FQNEAQ (reference sequence). CDR3 DNA: TGTGCCAGCAGCCGGGGGGAGGACGAAAAACTGTTTTTT. Protein: CASSRGEDEKLFF.

This chain connects TRBV5-1 to TRBJ2-1; a weak D match, TRBD1 (7 bases). The CDR3 loop spans 15 amino acids. V was clipped by 4 bases and J by 4 bases, with 15 bases between them. Germline V gene data show CDR1 as SGHRS and CDR2 as YFSETQ. As DNA, the CDR3 is TGCGCCAGCAGCGTTGCGGGACAGTTGTACAATGAGCAGTTCTTC. Protein product: CASSVAGQLYNEQFF.